This record looks at one TCR beta chain sequence and its context. Its antigen is not identified. This entry is derived from a study of T-cell reconstitution after alpha-beta-depleted transplantation in children. Unique molecular identifiers tagged the TCRbeta library. TCRdb fed the PCR reads into MiXCR, producing one record per CDR3 protein. Here the sample spans 610,000 or so distinct CDR3 sequences, 25% to 30% being singletons. In germline, CDR1 is DFQATT, CDR2 SNEGSKA (reference sequence). The CDR3 has 13 amino acids. V was pared by 2 bases and J by 0 bases, with 6 bases between. Findings and limits, study-wide: It was newly produced T cells that mostly accounted for T-cell counts and diversity one year after transplant.

The origin of this receptor is a boy in the first two years of life with Wiskott-Aldrich syndrome, due to receive a stem cell transplant. The sample was PBMCs, taken before TCRalphabeta/CD19-depleted stem cell transplant. The V call is TRBV20-1, the J call TRBJ2-3, with D hard to call. The CDR3 nucleotides are TGCAGTGCTAGAATTCCAAGCACAGATACGCAGTATTTT. Its protein product is CSARIPSTDTQYF.